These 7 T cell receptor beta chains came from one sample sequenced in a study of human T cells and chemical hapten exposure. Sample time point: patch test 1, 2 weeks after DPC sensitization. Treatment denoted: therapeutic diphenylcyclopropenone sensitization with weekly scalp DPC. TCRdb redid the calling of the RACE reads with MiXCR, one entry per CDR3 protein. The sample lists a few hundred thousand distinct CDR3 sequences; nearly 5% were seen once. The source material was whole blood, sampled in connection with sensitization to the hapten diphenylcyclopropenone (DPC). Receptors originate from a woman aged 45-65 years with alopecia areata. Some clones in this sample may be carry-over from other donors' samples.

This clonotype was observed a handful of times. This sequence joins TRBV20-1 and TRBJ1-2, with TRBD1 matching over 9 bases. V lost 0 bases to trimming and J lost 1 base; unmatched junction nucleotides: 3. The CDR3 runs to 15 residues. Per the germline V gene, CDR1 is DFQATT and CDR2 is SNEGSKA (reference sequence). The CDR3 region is CSARDTTGGNYGYTF. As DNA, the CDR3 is TGCAGTGCTAGAGATACGACAGGGGGTAACTATGGCTACACCTTC.

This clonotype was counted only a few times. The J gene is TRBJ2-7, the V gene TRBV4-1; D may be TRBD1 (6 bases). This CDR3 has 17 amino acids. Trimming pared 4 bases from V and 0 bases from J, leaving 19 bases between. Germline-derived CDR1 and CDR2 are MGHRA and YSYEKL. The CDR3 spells CASSPRMDSRVSYEQYF. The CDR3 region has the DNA TGCGCCAGCAGCCCCCGAATGGACAGCCGAGTCTCCTACGAGCAGTACTTC.

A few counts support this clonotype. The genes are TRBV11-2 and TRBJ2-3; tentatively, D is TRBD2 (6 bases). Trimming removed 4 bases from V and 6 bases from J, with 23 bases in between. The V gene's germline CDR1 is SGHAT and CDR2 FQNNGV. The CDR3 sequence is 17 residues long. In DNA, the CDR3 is TGTGCCAGCAGCTCCTTCGAGGAGGGACTTCCCAGGGATACGCAGTATTTT. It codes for CASSSFEEGLPRDTQYF.

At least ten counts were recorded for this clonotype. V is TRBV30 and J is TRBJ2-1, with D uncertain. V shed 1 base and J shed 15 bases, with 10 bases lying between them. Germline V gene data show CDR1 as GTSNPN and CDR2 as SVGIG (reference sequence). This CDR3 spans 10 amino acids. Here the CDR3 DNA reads TGTGCCTGGAGTGAGATCCAACGGTTCTTC. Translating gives CAWSEIQRFF.

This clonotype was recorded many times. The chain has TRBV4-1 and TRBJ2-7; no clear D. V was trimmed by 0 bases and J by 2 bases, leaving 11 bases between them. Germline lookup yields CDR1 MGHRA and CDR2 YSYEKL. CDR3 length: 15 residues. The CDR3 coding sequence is TGCGCCAGCAGCCAAGATCCGGGCAGAACCTACGAGCAGTACTTC. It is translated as CASSQDPGRTYEQYF.

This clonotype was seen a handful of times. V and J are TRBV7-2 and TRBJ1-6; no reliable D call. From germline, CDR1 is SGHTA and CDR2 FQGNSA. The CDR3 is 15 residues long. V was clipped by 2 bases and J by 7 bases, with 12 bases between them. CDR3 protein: CASSLYGPSNSPLHF. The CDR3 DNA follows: TGTGCCAGCAGCTTATACGGCCCTAGCAATTCACCCCTCCACTTT.

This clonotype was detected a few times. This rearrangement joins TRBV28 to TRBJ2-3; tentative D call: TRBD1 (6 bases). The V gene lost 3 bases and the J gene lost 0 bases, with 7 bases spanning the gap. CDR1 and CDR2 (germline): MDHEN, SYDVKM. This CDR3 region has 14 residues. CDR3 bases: TGTGCCAGCAGTTTCACAGGGAGCACAGATACGCAGTATTTT. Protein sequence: CASSFTGSTDTQYF. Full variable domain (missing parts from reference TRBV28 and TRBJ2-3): DVKVTQSSRYLVKRTGEKVFLECVQDMDHENMFWYRQDPGLGLRLIYFSYDVKMKEKGDIPEGYSVSREKKERFSLILESASTNQTSMYLCASSFTGSTDTQYFGPGTRLTVL.